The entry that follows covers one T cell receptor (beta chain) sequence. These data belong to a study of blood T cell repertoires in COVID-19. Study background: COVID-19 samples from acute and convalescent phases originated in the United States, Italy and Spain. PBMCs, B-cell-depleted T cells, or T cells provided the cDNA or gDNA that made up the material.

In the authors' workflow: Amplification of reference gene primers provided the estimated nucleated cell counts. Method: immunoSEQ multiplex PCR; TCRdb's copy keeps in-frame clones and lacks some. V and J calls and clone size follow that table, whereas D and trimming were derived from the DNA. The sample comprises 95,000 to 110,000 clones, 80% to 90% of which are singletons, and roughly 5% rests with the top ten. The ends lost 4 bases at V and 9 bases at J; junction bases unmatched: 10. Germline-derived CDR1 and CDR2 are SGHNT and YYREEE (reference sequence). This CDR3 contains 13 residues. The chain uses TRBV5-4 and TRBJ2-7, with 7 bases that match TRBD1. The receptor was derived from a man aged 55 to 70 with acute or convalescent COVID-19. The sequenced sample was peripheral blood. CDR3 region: CASSTTGFYGQYF. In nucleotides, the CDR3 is TGTGCCAGCAGCACGACAGGGTTTTATGGGCAGTACTTC.